This TCR beta chain was captured in a study of identifying expanded T cells in peripheral blood. This CDR3 has 15 residues. The germline CDR1 and CDR2 sequences are PRHDT and FYEKMQ (reference sequence). The V gene lost 3 bases and the J gene lost 7 bases, with 16 bases spanning the gap. The table came from immunoSEQ multiplex PCR; TCRdb's copy has only in-frame clones and leaves some out. The sample consists of roughly 100,000 clones, more than 70% of them appearing once. The receptor was isolated from a person aged 18-70 years in good health. The sample taken for sequencing was blood. J is TRBJ2-1 and V is TRBV13, with D unresolved. The CDR3 region has the DNA TGTGCCAGCAGCTTCGGACGCCTTGGTTCAAATGAGCAGTTCTTC. Protein product: CASSFGRLGSNEQFF.